This T cell receptor (beta chain) was sequenced during a study of T-cell reconstitution after alpha-beta-depleted transplantation in children. With regard to this clonotype: Its specificity is unknown.

There are 15 residues in the CDR3. The V end lost 0 bases, the J end lost 6 bases, and 11 bases lay between the germline ends. Germline V gene sequence: CDR1 MGHRA, CDR2 YSYEKL. Notes on the study in general: Counts and diversity of T cells one year after transplant came mostly from newly produced T cells. Where alpha-beta T cells came from about two months after transplant was reportedly several hundred expanded graft clones. Some patients' high day-60 TCRbeta diversity was traced to surviving recipient T cells and thymic progenitors.

It was with unique molecular identifiers that the TCRbeta library was prepared. In TCRdb, the PCR reads were re-called with MiXCR into one record per CDR3 protein. The repertoire holds about 98,000 distinct CDR3 sequences, less than 25% seen once, with about 22% in the top ten. The receptor's source is a boy aged 2 to 9 with acute lymphoblastic leukemia, due to receive a stem cell transplant. The material was PBMCs, obtained before TCRalphabeta/CD19-depleted stem cell transplant. The chain combines TRBV4-1 with TRBJ1-4, with no clear D. The CDR3 DNA reads as TGCGCCAGCAGCCAAGATGAGGGTATGGATGAAAAACTGTTTTTT. This codes for CASSQDEGMDEKLFF.